This T cell receptor beta chain was obtained from a study of blood T cell repertoires in COVID-19. The germline V gene has CDR1 LNHDA and CDR2 SQIVND (reference sequence). V lost 6 bases to trimming and J lost 6 bases, with 12 bases between them. This CDR3 is built from 12 residues. Clones were sequenced by immunoSEQ multiplex PCR, and TCRdb holds only the in-frame ones, with some missing. Of over 200,000 clones in the sample, roughly 86% were seen once. The material sequenced was peripheral blood. This clonotype was obtained from a human donor in a cohort sampled during active COVID-19. The rearrangement links TRBV19 to TRBJ2-7; perhaps TRBD2 as D (6 bases). This chain's CDR3 is CASSGGLSEQYF. The CDR3 DNA sequence: TGTGCCAGTAGCGGGGGATTGAGCGAGCAGTACTTC.